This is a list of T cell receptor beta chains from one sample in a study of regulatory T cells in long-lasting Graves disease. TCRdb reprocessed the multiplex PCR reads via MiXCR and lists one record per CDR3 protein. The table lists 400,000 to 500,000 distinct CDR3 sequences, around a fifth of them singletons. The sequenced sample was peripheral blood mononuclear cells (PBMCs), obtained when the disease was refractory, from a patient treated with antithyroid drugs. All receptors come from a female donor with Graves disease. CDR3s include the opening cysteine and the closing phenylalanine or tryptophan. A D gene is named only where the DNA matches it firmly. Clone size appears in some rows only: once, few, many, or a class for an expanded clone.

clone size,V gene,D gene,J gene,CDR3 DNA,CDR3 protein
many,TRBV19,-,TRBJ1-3,TGTGCCAGTCGGCGGGGTGGTACTGGAAACACCATATATTTT,CASRRGGTGNTIYF
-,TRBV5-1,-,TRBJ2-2,TGCGCCAGCAGCTTGGCCGGGAGTTCTAGCGTAACTGGGGAGCTGTTTTTT,CASSLAGSSSVTGELFF
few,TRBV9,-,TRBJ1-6,TGTGCCAGCAGCGAGGGGGGGACGGGCTATAATTCACCCCTCCACTTT,CASSEGGTGYNSPLHF
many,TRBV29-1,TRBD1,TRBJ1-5,TGCAGCGTTGCCGGACAGGCCCATCAGCCCCAGCATTTT,CSVAGQAHQPQHF
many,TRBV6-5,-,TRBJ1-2,TGTGCCAGCAGTTTTTCCGCTCCGGCTGGCTACACCTTC,CASSFSAPAGYTF
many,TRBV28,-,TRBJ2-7,TGTGCCAGCAGGGGTCACAGTACCTACGAGCAGTACTTC,CASRGHSTYEQYF
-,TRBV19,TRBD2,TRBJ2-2,TGTGCCAGTAGCCCGGCGGGGACTAGCACGCCGATCGGGGAGCTGTTTTTT,CASSPAGTSTPIGELFF
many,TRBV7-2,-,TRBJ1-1,TGTGCCAGCAGCTTAGTCAACGTGAACACTGAAGCTTTCTTT,CASSLVNVNTEAFF
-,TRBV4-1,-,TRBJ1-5,TGCGCCAGCAGCCAAGTACTTCAGGGCCGTTGGCCCCAGCATTTT,CASSQVLQGRWPQHF
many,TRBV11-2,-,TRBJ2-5,TGTGCCAGCAGCTTCTTCGGCCAAGAGACCCAGTACTTC,CASSFFGQETQYF
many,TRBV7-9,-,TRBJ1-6,TGTGCCAGCAGCTTAGCGCAGAATAATTCACCCCTCCACTTT,CASSLAQNNSPLHF
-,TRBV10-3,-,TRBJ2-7,TGTGCCATCAGCCCCGAGGGGGGAAGGGACGAGCAGTACTTC,CAISPEGGRDEQYF
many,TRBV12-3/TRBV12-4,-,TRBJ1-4,TGTGCCAGCAGTCCCCGTAGGACCCCTGGGGGTGAAAAACTGTTTTTT,CASSPRRTPGGEKLFF
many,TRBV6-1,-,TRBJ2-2,TGTGCCAGCGGCGGCGGGAACACCGGGGAGCTGTTTTTT,CASGGGNTGELFF
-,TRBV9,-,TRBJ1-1,TGTGCCAGCAGCGAGAGTGGGGAGTTAGCTTTCTTT,CASSESGELAFF
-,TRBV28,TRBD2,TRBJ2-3,TGTGCCAGCAGTTTACGGACTAGCGGGCGGGGGCAGTATTTT,CASSLRTSGRGQYF
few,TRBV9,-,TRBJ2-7,TGTGCCAGCAGCTTTTCAACCGAGGGGGGTGAGCAGTACTTC,CASSFSTEGGEQYF
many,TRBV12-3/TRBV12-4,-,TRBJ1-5,TGTGCCAGCAGTTTAGGAATCAGGGTCGAGGGGGAGAATCAGCCCCAGCATTTT,CASSLGIRVEGENQPQHF
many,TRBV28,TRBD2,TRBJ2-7,TGTGCCAGCACCTTCCGGGGGGTCAACTACGAGCAGTACTTC,CASTFRGVNYEQYF
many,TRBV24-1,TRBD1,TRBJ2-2,TGTGCCACCAGTGACCAGGGGGCAAACACCGGGGAGCTGTTTTTT,CATSDQGANTGELFF
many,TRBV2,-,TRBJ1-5,TGTGCCAGCAGTGATAGGGGCGATCAGCCCCAGCATTTT,CASSDRGDQPQHF
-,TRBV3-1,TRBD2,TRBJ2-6,TGTGCCAGCAGCCAAGCTTGGACTAGCGGACCCTACTCTGGGGCCAACGTCCTGACTTTC,CASSQAWTSGPYSGANVLTF
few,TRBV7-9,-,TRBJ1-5,TGTGCCAGCAGCACTCTGTATAGCAATCAGCCCCAGCATTTT,CASSTLYSNQPQHF
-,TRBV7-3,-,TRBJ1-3,TGTGCCAGCAGCCGACCACCAGGCGGGGCTTCCGGAAGAAACACCATATATTTT,CASSRPPGGASGRNTIYF
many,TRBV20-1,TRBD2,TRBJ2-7,TGCAGTGCACTTACTAGCGGGGGCTACTACGAGCAGTACTTC,CSALTSGGYYEQYF
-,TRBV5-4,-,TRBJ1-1,TGTGCCAGCAGCTCTGGACCGTATGAAGCTTTCTTT,CASSSGPYEAFF
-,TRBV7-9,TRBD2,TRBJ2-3,TGTGCCAGCAGCTTAGGTCCGCTTGACCCTATAGCGGGAGAATGGGATACGCAGTATTTT,CASSLGPLDPIAGEWDTQYF
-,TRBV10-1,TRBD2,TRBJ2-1,TGCGCCAGCATTCCTGAGCGGGAGGCCTACAATGAGCAGTTCTTC,CASIPEREAYNEQFF
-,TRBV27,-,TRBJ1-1,TGTGCCAGCATCCTTCGGACCCCTTTGGACACTGAAGCTTTCTTT,CASILRTPLDTEAFF